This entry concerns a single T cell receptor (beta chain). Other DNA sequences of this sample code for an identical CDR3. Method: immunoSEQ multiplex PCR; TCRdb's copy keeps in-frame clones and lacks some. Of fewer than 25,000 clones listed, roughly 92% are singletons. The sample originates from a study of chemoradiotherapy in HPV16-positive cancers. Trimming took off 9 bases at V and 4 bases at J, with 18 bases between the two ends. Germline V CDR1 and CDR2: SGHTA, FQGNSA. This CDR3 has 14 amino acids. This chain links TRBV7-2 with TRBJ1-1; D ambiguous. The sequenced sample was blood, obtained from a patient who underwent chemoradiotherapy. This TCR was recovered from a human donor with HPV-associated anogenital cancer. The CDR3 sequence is CASSARPGITEAFF. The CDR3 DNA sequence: TGTGCCAGTAGCGCCCGTCCGGGAATCACTGAAGCTTTCTTT.